This T cell receptor beta chain was identified in a study of blood T cells in healthy people across ages. Study-wide context: About one barcoded beta molecule per two T cells came from capture by template switching.

This clonotype came up a few times. The CDR3 has 14 residues. V lost 2 bases to trimming and J lost 7 bases; unmatched junction nucleotides: 4. In germline, CDR1 is SGHRS, CDR2 YFSETQ. Next came a second PCR, run for roughly 6 to 11 cycles, which used a sample-barcoded 5' primer along with a J-beta primer mix. From the 5' RACE reads, TCRdb called clonotypes with MiXCR, one entry per CDR3 protein. The sample consists of more than 900,000 distinct CDR3 sequences, under 30% of them appearing once. These records were also assigned to another study, of T cells of mothers and their children.

The TCR originated in a girl aged 2 to 10 in good health. Sequencing was performed on blood. This chain connects TRBV5-1 to TRBJ1-4, with TRBD1 matching over 8 bases. CDR3 residues: CASSFGTGSEKLFF. The DNA of the CDR3 is TGCGCCAGCAGCTTTGGGACAGGCTCTGAAAAACTGTTTTTT.